This TCR beta chain was captured by sequencing in a study of blood T cell repertoires in COVID-19. There are a few counts of this clone. Enrollees, about 18 to 95 years old, lived in around 23 US areas. Generated by immunoSEQ multiplex PCR, the TCRdb table keeps only in-frame clones and is missing some. The sample includes 240,000 or so clones, around 85% of them seen just once. The TCR comes from a woman aged 40 to 50 with acute COVID-19. Sequencing input: PBMCs or T cells enriched from blood (not recorded which).

The CDR3 region has the DNA TGTGCCAGCACAGTCAGTCTGGAGGCCCGGGGGACCCAGTACTTC. The encoded protein is CASTVSLEARGTQYF. The chain is built from TRBV2 and TRBJ2-5, with D possibly being TRBD2 (5 bases). There are 15 residues in the CDR3. Per germline, CDR1 SNHLY and CDR2 FYNNEI. The V end was cut by 7 bases, the J end by 7 bases, with 22 bases between.